Listed below are T cell receptor beta chains from one sample, sequenced in a study of cytomegalovirus exposure and HLA in healthy donors. Only in-frame clones appear in the TCRdb table, and some are missing; sequencing was by immunoSEQ multiplex PCR. The profile covers under 200,000 clones, with about 80% appearing a single time and approximately 2% taken by the ten largest. The specimen was PBMCs. The receptors shown here come from a young man in good health and CMV-seronegative. The CDR3 runs from the conserved cysteine through the conserved F or W. D genes are given only for firm matches. Some rows mark clone size as missing; the rest say once, few, many or name a class of expanded clone.

j_gene: TRBJ1-5
abundance: .
d_gene: .
v_gene: TRBV10-2
CDR3aa: CASSGGGQPQHF
CDR3nt: TGCGCCAGCAGTGGGGGGGGTCAGCCCCAGCATTTT

j_gene: TRBJ2-5
abundance: few
d_gene: TRBD2
v_gene: TRBV5-1
CDR3aa: CASSIGLAGGPLKETQYF
CDR3nt: TGCGCCAGCAGCATCGGACTAGCGGGAGGCCCTCTTAAGGAGACCCAGTACTTC

j_gene: TRBJ2-6
abundance: .
d_gene: .
v_gene: TRBV7-9
CDR3aa: CASSRTEANVLTF
CDR3nt: TGTGCCAGCAGCAGGACAGAGGCCAACGTCCTGACTTTC

j_gene: TRBJ2-5
abundance: .
d_gene: .
v_gene: TRBV7-9
CDR3aa: CASSSMVTRGETQYF
CDR3nt: TGTGCCAGCAGCTCTATGGTTACTAGAGGAGAGACCCAGTACTTC

j_gene: TRBJ2-1
abundance: .
d_gene: .
v_gene: TRBV7-3
CDR3aa: CASSLMNRQGRHNEQFF
CDR3nt: TGTGCCAGCAGCTTAATGAATCGCCAGGGTCGACACAATGAGCAGTTCTTC

j_gene: TRBJ1-2
abundance: .
d_gene: .
v_gene: TRBV4-1
CDR3aa: CASSQATKNYGYTF
CDR3nt: TGCGCCAGCAGCCAAGCGACAAAAAACTATGGCTACACCTTC

j_gene: TRBJ2-7
abundance: .
d_gene: TRBD1
v_gene: TRBV5-1
CDR3aa: CASSRTGGFYEQYF
CDR3nt: TGCGCCAGCAGTCGAACAGGGGGCTTCTACGAGCAGTACTTC

j_gene: TRBJ1-5
abundance: .
d_gene: .
v_gene: TRBV6-1
CDR3aa: CASSVSGTPNQPQHF
CDR3nt: TGTGCCAGCAGTGTCTCCGGGACACCTAATCAGCCCCAGCATTTT

j_gene: TRBJ2-3
abundance: .
d_gene: .
v_gene: TRBV5-6
CDR3aa: CASSARDLTTDTQYF
CDR3nt: TGTGCCAGCAGCGCTCGGGACTTAACCACAGATACGCAGTATTTT

j_gene: TRBJ2-1
abundance: .
d_gene: TRBD2
v_gene: TRBV5-1
CDR3aa: CASSRLGLAGGGEQFF
CDR3nt: TGCGCCAGCAGTCGACTCGGACTAGCGGGAGGGGGTGAGCAGTTCTTC

j_gene: TRBJ1-2
abundance: few
d_gene: .
v_gene: TRBV6-5
CDR3aa: CASSYRGTGYTF
CDR3nt: TGTGCCAGCAGTTACCGGGGGACTGGCTACACCTTC

j_gene: TRBJ2-7
abundance: .
d_gene: .
v_gene: TRBV5-1
CDR3aa: CASSFHLDDNYEQYF
CDR3nt: TGCGCCAGCAGCTTCCATTTAGATGACAACTACGAGCAGTACTTC

j_gene: TRBJ2-1
abundance: .
d_gene: .
v_gene: TRBV9
CDR3aa: CASSVATRLDNEQFF
CDR3nt: TGTGCCAGCAGCGTAGCTACGAGACTAGACAATGAGCAGTTCTTC

j_gene: TRBJ2-7
abundance: .
d_gene: TRBD2
v_gene: TRBV28
CDR3aa: CASSSGVFWRGAPQYF
CDR3nt: TGTGCCAGCAGTTCTGGGGTTTTTTGGCGGGGGGCCCCCCAGTACTTC

j_gene: TRBJ2-7
abundance: .
d_gene: TRBD2
v_gene: TRBV30
CDR3aa: CAWRVLAGVWYEQYF
CDR3nt: TGTGCCTGGAGGGTCCTAGCGGGAGTTTGGTACGAGCAGTACTTC

j_gene: TRBJ1-1
abundance: .
d_gene: TRBD1
v_gene: TRBV5-1
CDR3aa: CASSFAGTGENVLTEAFF
CDR3nt: TGCGCCAGCAGCTTCGCCGGGACAGGGGAAAATGTTCTGACTGAAGCTTTCTTT

j_gene: TRBJ2-1
abundance: .
d_gene: .
v_gene: TRBV10-3
CDR3aa: CAISEQGGYNEQFF
CDR3nt: TGTGCCATCAGTGAACAGGGTGGCTACAATGAGCAGTTCTTC

j_gene: TRBJ2-3
abundance: .
d_gene: .
v_gene: TRBV15
CDR3aa: CATRAGTSTDTQYF
CDR3nt: TGTGCCACGAGGGCGGGGACTAGCACAGATACGCAGTATTTT

j_gene: TRBJ2-5
abundance: .
d_gene: TRBD1
v_gene: TRBV19
CDR3aa: CASTPGQGRETQYF
CDR3nt: TGTGCCAGTACCCCGGGACAGGGTAGGGAGACCCAGTACTTC

j_gene: TRBJ1-4
abundance: .
d_gene: TRBD1
v_gene: TRBV11-2
CDR3aa: CASSFLQGDLSNEKLFF
CDR3nt: TGTGCCAGCAGCTTCTTACAGGGGGACTTATCTAATGAAAAACTGTTTTTT

j_gene: TRBJ2-1
abundance: .
d_gene: TRBD2
v_gene: TRBV11-3
CDR3aa: CASSFWAGENEQFF
CDR3nt: TGTGCCAGCAGCTTCTGGGCGGGGGAAAATGAGCAGTTCTTC

j_gene: TRBJ1-2
abundance: few
d_gene: .
v_gene: TRBV7-9
CDR3aa: CASSLPPGGNYGYTF
CDR3nt: TGTGCCAGCAGCTTACCGCCCGGGGGAAACTATGGCTACACCTTC

j_gene: TRBJ1-5
abundance: .
d_gene: .
v_gene: TRBV2
CDR3aa: CASSEVTGSQPQHF
CDR3nt: TGTGCCAGCAGTGAAGTTACCGGGAGTCAGCCCCAGCATTTT

j_gene: TRBJ1-6
abundance: .
d_gene: TRBD1
v_gene: TRBV5-1
CDR3aa: CASRKVTGDPYNSPLHF
CDR3nt: TGCGCCAGTAGAAAGGTGACAGGGGACCCCTATAATTCACCCCTCCACTTT

j_gene: TRBJ2-7
abundance: .
d_gene: .
v_gene: TRBV28
CDR3aa: CASGVQYEQYF
CDR3nt: TGTGCCAGCGGAGTGCAATACGAGCAGTACTTC

j_gene: TRBJ2-1
abundance: .
d_gene: TRBD1
v_gene: TRBV15
CDR3aa: CATSRDPAGGNEQFF
CDR3nt: TGTGCCACCAGCAGAGATCCGGCAGGGGGCAATGAGCAGTTCTTC

j_gene: TRBJ2-3
abundance: .
d_gene: .
v_gene: TRBV9
CDR3aa: CASSTGRGVRLDTQYF
CDR3nt: TGTGCCAGCAGCACCGGACGGGGTGTCCGTCTAGATACGCAGTATTTT

j_gene: TRBJ1-1
abundance: few
d_gene: TRBD1
v_gene: TRBV2
CDR3aa: CASSGQGVNTEAFF
CDR3nt: TGTGCCAGCAGTGGACAGGGAGTGAACACTGAAGCTTTCTTT

j_gene: TRBJ2-7
abundance: .
d_gene: TRBD2
v_gene: TRBV6-6
CDR3aa: CASSNLAGGAYEQYF
CDR3nt: TGTGCCAGCAGTAATCTAGCGGGAGGTGCCTACGAGCAGTACTTC

j_gene: TRBJ2-7
abundance: .
d_gene: TRBD2
v_gene: TRBV5-4
CDR3aa: CASSLGLAGVGSYEQYF
CDR3nt: TGTGCCAGCAGCTTGGGGCTAGCGGGAGTCGGATCCTACGAGCAGTACTTC

j_gene: TRBJ1-1
abundance: .
d_gene: TRBD1
v_gene: TRBV4-1
CDR3aa: CASSPQGLGNTEAFF
CDR3nt: TGCGCCAGCAGCCCACAGGGGTTGGGGAACACTGAAGCTTTCTTT

j_gene: TRBJ1-2
abundance: .
d_gene: TRBD1
v_gene: TRBV5-1
CDR3aa: CASSSQPTGGSYGYTF
CDR3nt: TGCGCCAGCAGCTCCCAACCGACAGGGGGCAGCTATGGCTACACCTTC

j_gene: TRBJ2-7
abundance: once
d_gene: TRBD1
v_gene: TRBV30
CDR3aa: CAWRQGGEQYF
CDR3nt: TGTGCCTGGAGACAGGGGGGCGAGCAGTACTTC

j_gene: TRBJ2-5
abundance: .
d_gene: .
v_gene: TRBV7-9
CDR3aa: CASSFAVGVETQYF
CDR3nt: TGTGCCAGCAGCTTCGCTGTAGGGGTAGAGACCCAGTACTTC

j_gene: TRBJ2-5
abundance: once
d_gene: TRBD2
v_gene: TRBV30
CDR3aa: CAWGGLAGAQETQYF
CDR3nt: TGTGCCTGGGGTGGACTAGCGGGAGCCCAAGAGACCCAGTACTTC

j_gene: TRBJ2-1
abundance: .
d_gene: TRBD2
v_gene: TRBV6-1
CDR3aa: CASSERTSGYNEQFF
CDR3nt: TGTGCCAGCAGTGAACGGACTAGCGGATACAATGAGCAGTTCTTC

j_gene: TRBJ2-7
abundance: .
d_gene: TRBD1
v_gene: TRBV5-5
CDR3aa: CASSSTGFSYEQYF
CDR3nt: TGTGCCAGCAGCTCGACAGGGTTCTCCTACGAGCAGTACTTC

j_gene: TRBJ2-5
abundance: .
d_gene: TRBD2
v_gene: TRBV4-1
CDR3aa: CASSQVGPYRGRVHGTETQYF
CDR3nt: TGCGCCAGCAGCCAAGTAGGCCCCTATCGCGGGAGAGTGCATGGGACAGAGACCCAGTACTTC

j_gene: TRBJ1-1
abundance: .
d_gene: .
v_gene: TRBV25-1
CDR3aa: CASRMGPNTEAFF
CDR3nt: TGTGCCAGCAGGATGGGGCCCAACACTGAAGCTTTCTTT

j_gene: TRBJ2-1
abundance: once
d_gene: TRBD2
v_gene: TRBV5-6
CDR3aa: CASSLNKGASGTSEQFF
CDR3nt: TGTGCCAGCAGCCTAAACAAGGGGGCTAGCGGGACCTCTGAGCAGTTCTTC

j_gene: TRBJ2-7
abundance: .
d_gene: TRBD1
v_gene: TRBV5-1
CDR3aa: CASSGDRGTYEQYF
CDR3nt: TGCGCCAGCAGTGGGGACAGGGGCACCTACGAGCAGTACTTC

j_gene: TRBJ2-7
abundance: .
d_gene: .
v_gene: TRBV5-1
CDR3aa: CASSPGGQPSYEQYF
CDR3nt: TGCGCCAGCAGCCCGGGCGGACAGCCGTCCTACGAGCAGTACTTC

j_gene: TRBJ1-2
abundance: .
d_gene: .
v_gene: TRBV2
CDR3aa: CASTPGTFNYGYTF
CDR3nt: TGTGCCAGCACCCCGGGGACATTCAACTATGGCTACACCTTC

j_gene: TRBJ2-7
abundance: .
d_gene: TRBD2
v_gene: TRBV15
CDR3aa: CATSREGLAGEQYF
CDR3nt: TGTGCCACCAGCAGAGAGGGACTAGCTGGCGAGCAGTACTTC

j_gene: TRBJ1-2
abundance: .
d_gene: .
v_gene: TRBV10-3
CDR3aa: CAISESGGLLANYGYTF
CDR3nt: TGTGCCATCAGTGAGTCTGGAGGGCTTTTAGCTAACTATGGCTACACCTTC

j_gene: TRBJ2-2
abundance: .
d_gene: .
v_gene: TRBV10-1
CDR3aa: CASSESPRNTGELFF
CDR3nt: TGCGCCAGCAGTGAGTCGCCCAGGAACACCGGGGAGCTGTTTTTT

j_gene: TRBJ2-2
abundance: .
d_gene: TRBD2
v_gene: TRBV5-4
CDR3aa: CASTRSGRFDTGELFF
CDR3nt: TGTGCCAGCACCAGAAGCGGGAGATTCGACACCGGGGAGCTGTTTTTT